The 7 T cell receptor beta chains reported below all come from one sample, sequenced in a study of human T cells and chemical hapten exposure. Time point specified: patch test 1, 2 weeks after DPC sensitization. As to treatment: therapeutic diphenylcyclopropenone sensitization with weekly scalp DPC. TCRdb re-derived calls from the RACE reads in MiXCR, one entry per CDR3 protein. The table has about 110,000 distinct CDR3 sequences, more than 9.5% seen once. Sequences were derived from whole blood, sampled in connection with sensitization to the hapten diphenylcyclopropenone (DPC). The source of these receptors is a woman aged 40 to 49 with alopecia areata. Some clones in this sample may be carry-over from other donors' samples.

This clonotype was seen ten or more times. The gene calls are TRBV28 and TRBJ1-1, with a weak D call TRBD1 (5 bases). CDR1 MDHEN and CDR2 SYDVKM come from the germline V gene. V gave up 6 bases and J gave up 6 bases, with 20 bases separating them. CDR3 length: 15 amino acids. The CDR3 region is CASSLGSVGVAEAFF. CDR3 nucleotides: TGTGCCAGCAGCTTGGGTTCGGTGGGGGTGGCTGAAGCTTTCTTT.

Ten or more counts support this clonotype. The chain is built from TRBV9 and TRBJ2-1; no definite D call. V lost 0 bases to trimming and J lost 6 bases, with 4 bases between them. The CDR3 totals 12 residues. CDR1 and CDR2 from the germline V gene are SGDLS and YYNGEE. The CDR3, as DNA: TGTGCCAGCAGCGTAGTACCCAATGAGCAGTTCTTC. Protein sequence: CASSVVPNEQFF.

This clonotype was counted between two and nine times. This sequence joins TRBV2 and TRBJ2-2; the match to TRBD1 covers 12 bases. Trimming took 8 bases from V and 4 from J; bases not matched to a gene: 5. The germline gives CDR1 SNHLY, CDR2 FYNNEI. The CDR3 length is 15 residues. CDR3 nucleotides: TGTGCCAGCTCCGGGACAGGGGGCATCACCGGGGAGCTGTTTTTT. Encoded protein: CASSGTGGITGELFF.

Many counts were recorded for this clonotype. The rearrangement joins TRBV7-9 to TRBJ2-1; 9 bases align to TRBD2. Germline V lookup: CDR1 SEHNR, CDR2 FQNEAQ (reference sequence). The V segment lost 3 bases and the J segment 8 bases; nucleotides outside the gene matches: 11. This CDR3 is 16 amino acids long. The CDR3 region is CASSFRITSGYHEQFF. The DNA of the CDR3 is TGTGCCAGCAGCTTTCGGATTACTAGCGGGTACCATGAGCAGTTCTTC. The complete variable domain, with remaining parts taken from reference TRBV7-9 and TRBJ2-1, reads DTGVSQNPRHKITKRGQNVTFRCDPISEHNRLYWYRQTLGQGPEFLTYFQNEAQLEKSRLLSDRFSAERPKGSFSTLEIQRTEQGDSAMYLCASSFRITSGYHEQFFGPGTRLTVL.

The sample holds a few counts of this clonotype. This chain joins TRBV5-1 and TRBJ2-3, with D possibly called TRBD1 or TRBD2 (5 bases each). Germline CDR1 SGHRS, CDR2 YFSETQ. The CDR3 totals 15 residues. V was clipped by 0 bases and J by 0 bases, with 8 bases between them. CDR3 sequence reads: CASSLEGRSTDTQYF. The CDR3 coding sequence is TGCGCCAGCAGCTTGGAGGGACGGAGCACAGATACGCAGTATTTT.

This clonotype was observed at least ten times. The rearrangement links TRBV7-2 to TRBJ2-3; tentatively, D is TRBD1 or TRBD2 (6 bases each). Germline CDR1 is SGHTA and CDR2 is FQGNSA. Deletions cut 5 bases from V and 8 bases from J, with 17 bases between. There are 14 residues in the CDR3. The CDR3 DNA reads as TGTGCCAGCAGCGATCAAGGGGGGCAGGGTACGCAGTATTTT. This translates into CASSDQGGQGTQYF.

This clonotype was seen a handful of times. The gene calls are TRBV6-5 and TRBJ2-3; 7 positions agree with TRBD1. Per the germline V gene, CDR1 is MNHEY and CDR2 is SVGAGI. Trimming cost V 2 bases and J 9 bases; bases outside gene matches: 5. The CDR3 sequence is 13 residues long. DNA of the CDR3: TGTGCCAGCAGTTACCCATCGACAGGGACGCAGTATTTT. This codes for CASSYPSTGTQYF.